Many counts were recorded for the clone carrying this T cell receptor (beta chain). This sample was taken from a study of regulatory T cells in long-lasting Graves disease. Relying on iRepertoire HTBI primers and Arm-PCR of CDR3 regions, the team built TCR beta libraries. TCRdb ran MiXCR on the multiplex PCR reads and lists one entry per CDR3 protein. The table has roughly 400,000 distinct CDR3 sequences, 20% seen once. The time point was: persistent/refractory GD, antithyroid drugs over 5 years with positive TRAb. Making the TCR library involved RNA that had been extracted from PBMCs. The origin of this receptor is a female donor with Graves disease. The sample in question was peripheral blood mononuclear cells (PBMCs), obtained when the disease was refractory, from a patient treated with antithyroid drugs.

CDR3 coding DNA: TGTGCCAGCAGTTCTGGACTAGCCACCTCGGACGAGCAGTACTTC. Its protein product is CASSSGLATSDEQYF. V and J are TRBV28 and TRBJ2-7; 8 bases agree with TRBD2. The CDR3 totals 15 residues. Per germline, CDR1 MDHEN and CDR2 SYDVKM. V gave up 4 bases and J gave up 5 bases; unmatched junction bases: 10.